This T cell receptor (beta chain) is from a study of T cell changes during pregnancy in multiple sclerosis. This clone occurred once. This CDR3 region has 15 residues. Germline loops: CDR1 SGHTA, CDR2 FQGTGA. Trimming cost V 5 bases and J 3 bases; bases outside gene matches: 5. Assay used: immunoSEQ multiplex PCR; TCRdb lists only in-frame clones, some missing. The sample includes around 100,000 clones, 85% to 95% seen only once; the top ten take under 1.5%. The sample in question was peripheral blood, obtained in the second trimester of pregnancy. The rearrangement links TRBV7-3 to TRBJ2-3; TRBD1 matches 10 bases. The TCR comes from a female donor with multiple sclerosis, enrolled in a pregnancy study. CDR3 DNA sequence: TGTGCCAGCAGCCCCAGGGACAGGGGAACAGATACGCAGTATTTT. Translating gives CASSPRDRGTDTQYF.